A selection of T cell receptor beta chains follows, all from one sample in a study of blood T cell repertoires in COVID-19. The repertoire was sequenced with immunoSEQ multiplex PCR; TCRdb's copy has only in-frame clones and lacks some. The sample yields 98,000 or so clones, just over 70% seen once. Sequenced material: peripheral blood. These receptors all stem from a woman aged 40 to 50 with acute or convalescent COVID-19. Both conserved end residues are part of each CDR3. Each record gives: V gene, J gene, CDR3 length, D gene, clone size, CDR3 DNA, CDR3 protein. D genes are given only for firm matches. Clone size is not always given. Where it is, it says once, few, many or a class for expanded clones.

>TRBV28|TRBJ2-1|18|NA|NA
TGTGCCAGCAGTTATGGGGGGGGCGGGACAGGAGCCTACAATGAGCAGTTCTTC
CASSYGGGGTGAYNEQFF
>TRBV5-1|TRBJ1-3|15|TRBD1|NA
TGCGCCAGCAGCTCACAGGGGGCGAGGGGAAACACCATATATTTT
CASSSQGARGNTIYF
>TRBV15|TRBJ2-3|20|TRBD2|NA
TGTGCCACCAGCAGAGATGTGGTGACTAGCGGGGGGGCGGTGGCAGATACGCAGTATTTT
CATSRDVVTSGGAVADTQYF
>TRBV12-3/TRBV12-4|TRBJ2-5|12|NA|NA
TGTGCCAGCAGTCTATTGGAGGAGACCCAGTACTTC
CASSLLEETQYF
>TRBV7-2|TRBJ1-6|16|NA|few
TGTGCCAGCAGCTTCTCCGTTACAGGGCCCAATTCACCCCTCCACTTT
CASSFSVTGPNSPLHF
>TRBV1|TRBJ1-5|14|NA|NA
TGCACCAGCAGCCACCCTGGACAGGGCCAGCCCCAGCATTTT
CTSSHPGQGQPQHF
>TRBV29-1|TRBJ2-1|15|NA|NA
TGCAGCGCCCGGGATGGGATGAGCTCCTACAATGAGCAGTTCTTC
CSARDGMSSYNEQFF
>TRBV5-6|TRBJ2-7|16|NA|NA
TGTGCCAGCAGCTTATTTGGGGGCGAGGCGACAAGTGAGCAGTACTTC
CASSLFGGEATSEQYF
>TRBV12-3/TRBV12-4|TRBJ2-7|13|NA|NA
TGTGCCAGCAGTCGATTCCAGGGAGGCGAGCAGTACTTC
CASSRFQGGEQYF
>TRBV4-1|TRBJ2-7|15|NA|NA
TGCGCCAGCAGCCAAGATCAGGTTCCGTCCTACGAGCAGTACTTC
CASSQDQVPSYEQYF
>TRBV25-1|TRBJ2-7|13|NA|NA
TGTGCCAGCAGTGAAACGGTCACCTACGAGCAGTACTTC
CASSETVTYEQYF
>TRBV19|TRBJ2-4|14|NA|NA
TGTGCCAGTAAACGAACAGGGGAGGAAAACATTCAGTACTTC
CASKRTGEENIQYF
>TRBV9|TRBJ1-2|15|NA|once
TGTGCCAGCAGCGTAGATTCAGGGCTGGTCTATGGCTACACCTTC
CASSVDSGLVYGYTF
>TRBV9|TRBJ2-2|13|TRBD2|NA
TGTGCCAGCGGGGGGGTATGGCCCGGGGAGCTGTTTTTT
CASGGVWPGELFF
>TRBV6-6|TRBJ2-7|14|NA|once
TGTGCCAGCAGTTTCGCAGGAGCCTCGGGGGAGCAGTACTTC
CASSFAGASGEQYF
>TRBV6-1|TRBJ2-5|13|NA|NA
TGTGCCAGCAGTGAGAATCAGAGGGAGACCCAGTACTTC
CASSENQRETQYF
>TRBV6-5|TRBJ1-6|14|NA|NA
TGTGCCAGCTCTCAGCCTCAGGATAATTCACCCCTCCACTTT
CASSQPQDNSPLHF
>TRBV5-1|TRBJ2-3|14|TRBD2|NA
TGCGCCAGCAAAGCGGGGGGGTTCACAGATACGCAGTATTTT
CASKAGGFTDTQYF
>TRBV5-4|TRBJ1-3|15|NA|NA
TGTGCCAGCAGCCCCCAGGGTATCTCTGGAAACACCATATATTTT
CASSPQGISGNTIYF
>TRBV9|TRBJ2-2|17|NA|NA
TGTGCCAGCAGCGTACTAGGAGCCGGGACTAACACCGGGGAGCTGTTTTTT
CASSVLGAGTNTGELFF
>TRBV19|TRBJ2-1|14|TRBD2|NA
TGTGCCACGTCTGTGGAGCGGGGAAGGACTGAGCAGTTCTTC
CATSVERGRTEQFF
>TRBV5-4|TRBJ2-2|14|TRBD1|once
TGTGCCAGCAGCGCCCCCAGGGGGACCGGGGAGCTGTTTTTT
CASSAPRGTGELFF
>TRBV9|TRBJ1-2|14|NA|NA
TGTGCCAGCAGCGTGTTCAGGGGTGAGGGAGGCTACACCTTC
CASSVFRGEGGYTF
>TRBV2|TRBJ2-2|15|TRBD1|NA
TGTGCCAGCAAGGGACAGGGTGGCGACACCGGGGAGCTGTTTTTT
CASKGQGGDTGELFF
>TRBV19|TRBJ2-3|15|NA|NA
TGTGCCAGTAGTTCAACCGGGACTCTCACAGATACGCAGTATTTT
CASSSTGTLTDTQYF
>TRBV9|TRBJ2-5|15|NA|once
TGTGCCAGCAGCGTAGGACCAGGGCTTAAGGAGACCCAGTACTTC
CASSVGPGLKETQYF
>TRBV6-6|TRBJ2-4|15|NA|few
TGTGCCAGCAGTGATGCTAGGGGAGCCAAAAACATTCAGTACTTC
CASSDARGAKNIQYF
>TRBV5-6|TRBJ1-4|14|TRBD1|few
TGTGCCAGCAGCTTGGGGACAGGGGGTGAAAAACTGTTTTTT
CASSLGTGGEKLFF
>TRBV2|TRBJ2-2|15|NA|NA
TGTGCCAGCAGTGAAGGGGGCAGGGTATCCGGGGAGCTGTTTTTT
CASSEGGRVSGELFF
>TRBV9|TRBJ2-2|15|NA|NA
TGTGCCAGCAGCGTAGGAGGAGGGCTCACCGGGGAGCTGTTTTTT
CASSVGGGLTGELFF
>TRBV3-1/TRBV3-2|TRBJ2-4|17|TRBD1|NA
TGTGCCAGCAGCCAAGAGGACGGGAGAGGACAGGGAACGAGGAAGCACTTC
CASSQEDGRGQGTRKHF
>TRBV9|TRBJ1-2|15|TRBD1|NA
TGTGCCAGCAGCGTAGGGGGACAGGGGAAGGATGGGTACATCTTC
CASSVGGQGKDGYIF
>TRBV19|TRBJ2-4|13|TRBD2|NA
TGTGCCAGTAGCAACCGGGCCGGGAGGTTGCAGTACTTC
CASSNRAGRLQYF
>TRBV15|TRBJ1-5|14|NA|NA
TGTGCCACCAGCAGAGCGAACTACAATCAGCCCCAGCATTTT
CATSRANYNQPQHF
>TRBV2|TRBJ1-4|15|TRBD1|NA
TGTGCCAGCAGTGAGGAGACAGGGGGATATGAAAAACTGTTTTTT
CASSEETGGYEKLFF
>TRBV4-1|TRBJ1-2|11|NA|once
TGCGCCAGCAGCCAAAGGGGTGGCTACACCTTC
CASSQRGGYTF
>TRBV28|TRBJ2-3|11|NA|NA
TGTGCCACCTTTAGCACAGATACGCAGTATTTT
CATFSTDTQYF
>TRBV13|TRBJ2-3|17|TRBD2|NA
TGTGCCAGCAGCTTAGTGGGGCTAGCGGGGGTTGAAGATACGCAGTATTTT
CASSLVGLAGVEDTQYF
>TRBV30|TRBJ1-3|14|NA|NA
TGTGCCTCGCGCAGGGAAGGGTTTTGGAGCACCATATATTTT
CASRREGFWSTIYF
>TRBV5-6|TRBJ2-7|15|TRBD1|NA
TGTGCCAGCAGCAAGCCGGGACAGGCTACCTACGAGCAGTACTTC
CASSKPGQATYEQYF
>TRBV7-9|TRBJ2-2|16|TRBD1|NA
TGTGCCAGCAGCCTAACCCCGGGACAGAAGACCGGGGAGCTGTTTTTT
CASSLTPGQKTGELFF
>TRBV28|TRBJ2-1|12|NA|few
TGTGCCAGCAGTTCCGTCCTGAGTGAGCAGTTCTTC
CASSSVLSEQFF
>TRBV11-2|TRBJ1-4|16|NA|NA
TGTGCCAGCATCAAGGGGTCTCGGCCGATGAATGAAAAACTGTTTTTT
CASIKGSRPMNEKLFF
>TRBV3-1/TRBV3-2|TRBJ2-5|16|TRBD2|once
TGTGCCAGCAGCCAATTCCGACTAGCGGGGAAAGAGACCCAGTACTTC
CASSQFRLAGKETQYF
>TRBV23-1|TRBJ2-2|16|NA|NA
TGCGCCAGCAGTCAACGTGGGGACTGGTTGGACGGGGAGCTGTTTTTT
CASSQRGDWLDGELFF
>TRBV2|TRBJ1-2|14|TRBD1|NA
TGTGCCAGCAGCCACCCCGGGACAGATTATGGCTACACCTTC
CASSHPGTDYGYTF
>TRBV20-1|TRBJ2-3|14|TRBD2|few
TGCAGTGCTAGTATACCGCGGGAGCGAAATACGCAGTATTTT
CSASIPRERNTQYF
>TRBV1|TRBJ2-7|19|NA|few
TGCACCAGCAGCCAAGACTTCTCCACCAACAGGGACTACCAGTACGAGCAGTACTTC
CTSSQDFSTNRDYQYEQYF
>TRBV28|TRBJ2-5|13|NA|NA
TGTGCCAGCAGCCAGGGGACGCAAGAGACCCAGTACTTC
CASSQGTQETQYF
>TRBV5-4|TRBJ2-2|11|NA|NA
TGTGCCAGCCAGGGGTCCGGGGAGCTGTTTTTT
CASQGSGELFF
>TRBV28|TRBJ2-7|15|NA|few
TGTGCCAGCAACGAGGCCTTACCTCCATCCTACGAGCAGTACTTC
CASNEALPPSYEQYF
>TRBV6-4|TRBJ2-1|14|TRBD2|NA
TGTGCCAGCAGTGTAGCGGGGGGGAACAATGAGCAGTTCTTC
CASSVAGGNNEQFF
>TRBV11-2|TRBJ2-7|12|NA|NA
TGTGCCAGCGGAGAGATTGGGTACGAGCAGTACTTC
CASGEIGYEQYF
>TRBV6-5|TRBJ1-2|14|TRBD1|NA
TGTGCCAGCAGTTACACCGACAGGGACTATGGCTACACCTTC
CASSYTDRDYGYTF
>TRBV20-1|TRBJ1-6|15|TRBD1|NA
TGCAGTGCTAGTGAAGGAGGGGGCGTTTATTCACCCCTCCACTTT
CSASEGGGVYSPLHF
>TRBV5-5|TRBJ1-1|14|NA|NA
TGTGCCAGCAGCTTTCACAGCCAAGACACTGAAGCTTTCTTT
CASSFHSQDTEAFF
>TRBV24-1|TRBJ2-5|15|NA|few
TGTGCCACCAGTGACACGACAGGCGTCCAAGAGACCCAGTACTTC
CATSDTTGVQETQYF
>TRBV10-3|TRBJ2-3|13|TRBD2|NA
TGCGCCCTGAGCGGGGGGGCCAAAGATACGCAGTATTTT
CALSGGAKDTQYF
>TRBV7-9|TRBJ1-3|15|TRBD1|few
TGTGCCAGCAGCCCACAGGGGGTGGACGGAAACACCATATATTTT
CASSPQGVDGNTIYF